Detailed here is one T cell receptor (beta chain). The study assigned cohorts using participant-reported clinical history. This record comes from a study of blood T cell repertoires in COVID-19. Study as a whole: The United States, Italy and Spain supplied acute and convalescent COVID-19 samples. T cells, B-cell-depleted T cells, or PBMCs supplied cDNA or gDNA.

Per the original data handling: Counts of nucleated cells, estimated from reference gene primer amplification, were obtained. Measured with immunoSEQ multiplex PCR; TCRdb has only the in-frame clones, and not every one. The V and J calls and clone size come from that table; D and trimming were worked out from the DNA. The sample has almost 200,000 clones, more than 70% seen once; the top ten hold around 8.4%. V was clipped by 7 bases and J by 0 bases, with 12 bases between them. Germline loops: CDR1 SNHLY, CDR2 FYNNEI. The CDR3 consists of 14 residues. This clonotype was sampled from a woman aged 18-29 years who had recovered from COVID-19. The chain links TRBV2 to TRBJ1-1, with unresolved D. The sequencing input was PBMCs or T cells enriched from blood (not recorded which). The CDR3 DNA sequence: TGTGCCAGCACCAGAGACGGGATGAACACTGAAGCTTTCTTT. This gives the protein CASTRDGMNTEAFF.